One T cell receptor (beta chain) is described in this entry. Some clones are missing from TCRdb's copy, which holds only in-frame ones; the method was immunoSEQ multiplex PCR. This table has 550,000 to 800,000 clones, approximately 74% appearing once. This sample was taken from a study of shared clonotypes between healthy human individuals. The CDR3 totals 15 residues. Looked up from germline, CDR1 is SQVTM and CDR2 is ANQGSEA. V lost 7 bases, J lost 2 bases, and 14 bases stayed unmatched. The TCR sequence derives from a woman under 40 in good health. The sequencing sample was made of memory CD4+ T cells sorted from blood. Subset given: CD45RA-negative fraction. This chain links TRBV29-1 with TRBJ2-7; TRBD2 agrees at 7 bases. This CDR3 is CSAKRDASGTYEQYF. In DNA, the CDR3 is TGCAGCGCTAAAAGGGATGCTAGCGGAACCTACGAGCAGTACTTC.